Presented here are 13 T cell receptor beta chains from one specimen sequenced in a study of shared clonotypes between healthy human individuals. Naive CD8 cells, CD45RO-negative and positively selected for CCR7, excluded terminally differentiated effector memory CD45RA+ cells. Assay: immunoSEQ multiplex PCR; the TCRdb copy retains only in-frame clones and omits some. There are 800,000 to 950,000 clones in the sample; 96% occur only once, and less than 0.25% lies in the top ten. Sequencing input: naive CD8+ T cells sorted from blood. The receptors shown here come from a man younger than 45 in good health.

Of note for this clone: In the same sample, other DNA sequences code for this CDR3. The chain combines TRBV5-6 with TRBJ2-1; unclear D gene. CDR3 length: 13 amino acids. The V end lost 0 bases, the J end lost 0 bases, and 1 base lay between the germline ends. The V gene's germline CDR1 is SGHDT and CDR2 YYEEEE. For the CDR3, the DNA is TGTGCCAGCAGCTTGGGCTCCTACAATGAGCAGTTCTTC. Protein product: CASSLGSYNEQFF.

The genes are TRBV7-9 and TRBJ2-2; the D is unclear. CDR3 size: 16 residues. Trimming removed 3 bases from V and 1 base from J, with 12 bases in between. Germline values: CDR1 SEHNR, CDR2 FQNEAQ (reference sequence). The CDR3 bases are TGTGCCAGCAGCTTTACCGAGACCGAGAACACCGGGGAGCTGTTTTTT. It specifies CASSFTETENTGELFF.

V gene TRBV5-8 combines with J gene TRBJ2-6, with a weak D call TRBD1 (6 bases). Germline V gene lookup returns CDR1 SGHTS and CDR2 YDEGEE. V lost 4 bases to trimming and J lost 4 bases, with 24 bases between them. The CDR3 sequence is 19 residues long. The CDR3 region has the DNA TGTGCCAGCAGCGACCTCCACGCCATTGGGGGCGAAGGGGCCAACGTCCTGACTTTC. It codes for CASSDLHAIGGEGANVLTF. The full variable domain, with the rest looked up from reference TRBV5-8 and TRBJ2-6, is EAGVTQSPTHLIKTRGQQATLRCSPISGHTSVYWYQQALGLGLQFLLWYDEGEERNRGNFPPRFSGRQFPNYSSELNVNALELEDSALYLCASSDLHAIGGEGANVLTFGAGSRLTVL.

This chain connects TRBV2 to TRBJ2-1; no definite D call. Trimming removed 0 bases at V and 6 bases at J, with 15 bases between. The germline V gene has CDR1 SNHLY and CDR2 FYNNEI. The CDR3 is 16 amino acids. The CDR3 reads CASSEAQWPNGNEQFF. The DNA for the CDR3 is TGTGCCAGCAGTGAAGCGCAGTGGCCCAACGGCAATGAGCAGTTCTTC.

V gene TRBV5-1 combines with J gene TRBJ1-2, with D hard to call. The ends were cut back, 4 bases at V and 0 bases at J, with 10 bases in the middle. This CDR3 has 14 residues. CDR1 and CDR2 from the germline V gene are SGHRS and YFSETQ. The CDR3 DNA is TGCGCCAGCAGCGGACCTGCCACTAACTATGGCTACACCTTC. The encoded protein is CASSGPATNYGYTF.

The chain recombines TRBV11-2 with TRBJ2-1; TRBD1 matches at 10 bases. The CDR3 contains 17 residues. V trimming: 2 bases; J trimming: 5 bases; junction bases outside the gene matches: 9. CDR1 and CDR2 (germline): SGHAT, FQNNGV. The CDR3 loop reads CASSLSGTGEADNEQFF. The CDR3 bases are TGTGCCAGCAGCTTAAGCGGGACAGGGGAAGCTGACAATGAGCAGTTCTTC.

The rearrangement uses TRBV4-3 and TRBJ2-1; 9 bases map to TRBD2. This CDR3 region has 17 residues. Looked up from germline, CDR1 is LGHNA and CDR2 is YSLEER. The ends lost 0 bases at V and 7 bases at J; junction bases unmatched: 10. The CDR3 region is CASSQDGSGSVGNEQFF. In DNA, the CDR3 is TGCGCCAGCAGCCAAGATGGTAGCGGGAGTGTGGGTAATGAGCAGTTCTTC.

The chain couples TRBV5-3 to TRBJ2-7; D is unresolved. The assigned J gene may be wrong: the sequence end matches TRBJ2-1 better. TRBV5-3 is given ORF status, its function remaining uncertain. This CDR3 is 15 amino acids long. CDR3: CASDQVPILFDEQFF. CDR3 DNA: TGTGCCAGCGACCAGGTCCCTATTCTTTTCGATGAGCAGTTCTTC.

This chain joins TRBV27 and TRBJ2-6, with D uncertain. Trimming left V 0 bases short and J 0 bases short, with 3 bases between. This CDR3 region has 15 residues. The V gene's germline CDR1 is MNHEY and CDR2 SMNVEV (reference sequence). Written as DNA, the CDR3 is TGTGCCAGCAGTTTATCCTACTCTGGGGCCAACGTCCTGACTTTC. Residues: CASSLSYSGANVLTF. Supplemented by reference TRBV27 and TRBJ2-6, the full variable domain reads EAQVTQNPRYLITVTGKKLTVTCSQNMNHEYMSWYRQDPGLGLRQIYYSMNVEVTDKGDVPEGYKVSRKEKRNFPLILESPSPNQTSLYFCASSLSYSGANVLTFGAGSRLTVL.

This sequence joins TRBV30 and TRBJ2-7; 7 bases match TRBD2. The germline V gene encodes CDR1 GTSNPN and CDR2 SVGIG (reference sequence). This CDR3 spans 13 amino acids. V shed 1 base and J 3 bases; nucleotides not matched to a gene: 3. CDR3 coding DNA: TGTGCCTGGAGTGGCGGGAGTGGCTACGAGCAGTACTTC. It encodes CAWSGGSGYEQYF.

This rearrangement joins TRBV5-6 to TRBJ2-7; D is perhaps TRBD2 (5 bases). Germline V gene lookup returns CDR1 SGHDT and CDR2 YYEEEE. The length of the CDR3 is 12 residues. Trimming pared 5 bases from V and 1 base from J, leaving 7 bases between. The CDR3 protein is CASRRGSYEQYF. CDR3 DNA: TGTGCCAGCAGACGGGGTTCCTACGAGCAGTACTTC.

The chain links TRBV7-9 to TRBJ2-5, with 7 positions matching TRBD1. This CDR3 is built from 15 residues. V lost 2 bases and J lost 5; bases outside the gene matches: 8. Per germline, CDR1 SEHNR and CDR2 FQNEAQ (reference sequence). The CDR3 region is CASSLYLQGVETQYF. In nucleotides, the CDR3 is TGTGCCAGCAGCTTATACCTCCAGGGGGTGGAGACCCAGTACTTC.

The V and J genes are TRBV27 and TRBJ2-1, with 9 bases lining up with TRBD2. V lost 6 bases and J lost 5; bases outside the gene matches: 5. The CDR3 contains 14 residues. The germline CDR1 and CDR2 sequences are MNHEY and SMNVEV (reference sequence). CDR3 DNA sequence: TGTGCCAGCAGACTAGCGGGTGATAACAATGAGCAGTTCTTC. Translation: CASRLAGDNNEQFF.